One and the same sample provided the 15 T cell receptor beta chains below, sequenced in a study of blood T cells in healthy people across ages. Together with a sample-barcoded 5' primer, a J-beta primer mix was included in a second PCR lasting about 6 to 12 cycles. Each CDR3 protein gets one entry after TCRdb re-called the 5' RACE reads with MiXCR. Of 800,000 to 950,000 distinct CDR3 sequences in the sample, about 28% were seen once. These data were likewise used in another study, on T cells of mothers and their children.

Specimen: blood. These receptors were taken from a woman aged 35 to 49 in good health.

Concerning this clonotype: At one boundary the junction diverges from the germline segment, which might be a read error. J is TRBJ1-2 and V is TRBV12-3 or TRBV12-4, with D possibly being TRBD1 (6 bases). This CDR3 region has 13 residues. The CDR3 spells CAGSRTGLYGYTF. DNA of the CDR3: TGTGCCGGCAGCCGCACAGGGCTCTATGGCTACACCTTC.

J is TRBJ1-2 and V is TRBV5-1, with 10 positions matching TRBD1. The CDR3 covers 16 residues. From germline, CDR1 is SGHRS and CDR2 YFSETQ. V dropped 2 bases and J dropped 8; count of bases not matched to a gene: 12. The CDR3: CASSFRAGQGDGGYTF. CDR3 coding DNA: TGCGCCAGCAGCTTTCGGGCCGGACAGGGGGACGGGGGCTACACCTTC.

This clonotype appeared many times. The chain recombines TRBV27 with TRBJ2-7; a possible D gene is TRBD1 (5 bases). Germline CDR1 MNHEY, CDR2 SMNVEV (reference sequence). CDR3 length: 16 amino acids. Trimming stripped 6 bases from V and 1 base from J, with 19 bases between. As DNA, the CDR3 is TGTGCCAGCAGCCCCAGGGTCGAGGTAGGGTCCTACGAGCAGTACTTC. Translating gives CASSPRVEVGSYEQYF.

This chain links TRBV7-8 with TRBJ2-7; 9 bases are shared with TRBD1. CDR1 is SGHVS and CDR2 is FQNEAQ in the germline V gene. The CDR3 consists of 15 residues. V lost 1 base, J lost 9 bases, and 10 bases stayed unmatched. The CDR3 DNA reads as TGTGCCAGCAGCTTAGGAATGCGACAGGGGGTCGGGCAGTACTTC. Protein: CASSLGMRQGVGQYF.

This clonotype was observed a few times. This may come from a read error, since a much larger clone is one base off. The chain combines TRBV11-2 with TRBJ2-6; D possibly corresponds to TRBD2 (6 bases). This CDR3 has 16 residues. Per the germline V gene, CDR1 is SGHAT and CDR2 is FQNNGV. The DNA for the CDR3 is TGTGCCAGCAGCTTACGAGCGGGTACTGGGGCCAACGTCCGGACTTTC. This translates into CASSLRAGTGANVRTF.

The chain has TRBV14 and TRBJ2-7; D is possibly TRBD1 (5 bases). Trimming pared 1 base from V and 7 bases from J, leaving 17 bases between. CDR3 length: 15 residues. Germline loops: CDR1 SGHDN, CDR2 FVKESK. The CDR3 protein is CASSQGGSWSGEQYF. The DNA for the CDR3 is TGTGCCAGCAGCCAAGGGGGCAGCTGGTCCGGTGAGCAGTACTTC.

For this clonotype: The germline gene is not matched at one end of the junction; a read error may be the cause. V usage is TRBV28 and J usage is TRBJ1-5, with 8 positions matching TRBD1. Looked up from germline, CDR1 is MDHEN and CDR2 is SYDVKM. This CDR3 is 15 amino acids long. CDR3 loop: CASSSRSGGNLPQHF. The CDR3 coding sequence is TGTGCCAGCAGTTCAAGATCAGGGGGCAATCTGCCCCAGCATTTT.

The table lists this clonotype with a few counts. The chain has TRBV12-3 or TRBV12-4 and TRBJ1-5; no firm D call. This CDR3 has 14 amino acids. Trimming took off 2 bases at V and 7 bases at J, with 12 bases between the two ends. The CDR3 protein is CASSLNGGEQPQHF. Written as DNA, the CDR3 is TGTGCCAGCAGTTTAAACGGTGGTGAGCAGCCCCAGCATTTT.

This clonotype was detected ten times or more. The V call is TRBV20-1, the J call TRBJ2-5; perhaps TRBD2 as D (5 bases). Germline V gives CDR1 DFQATT, CDR2 SNEGSKA (reference sequence). The V end was cut by 3 bases, the J end by 4 bases, with 18 bases between. The CDR3 loop spans 15 amino acids. The CDR3 spells CSARLPGIRRETQYF. As DNA, the CDR3 is TGCAGTGCTAGGTTACCGGGAATTCGGAGAGAGACCCAGTACTTC.

This clonotype was seen many times. This chain uses TRBV6-6 with TRBJ1-2; 10 bases line up with TRBD1. Germline V gives CDR1 MNHNY, CDR2 SVGAGI (reference sequence). J was trimmed by 1 base and V by 5 bases; bases with no gene match: 1. This CDR3 spans 14 amino acids. Here the CDR3 DNA reads TGTGCCAGCAGTGGACAGGGGGTTAACTATGGCTACACCTTC. The encoded protein is CASSGQGVNYGYTF.

This clonotype occurred a few times. CDR3 nucleotides: TGTGCCACCAGTGATTCCTTGTCGGACAGGGGGGTCTACAATGAGCAGTTCTTC. This encodes CATSDSLSDRGVYNEQFF. This sequence joins TRBV24-1 and TRBJ2-1; 10 positions match TRBD1. Germline V lookup: CDR1 KGHDR, CDR2 SFDVKD. The CDR3 spans 18 residues. V was pared by 2 bases and J by 3 bases, with 9 bases of the junction left unmatched.

As regards this clonotype: At one boundary the junction diverges from the germline segment, which might be a read error. The CDR3 DNA is TGTGCCAGCAGTACCCCCGGGACAGGGAACCATGGCTGCACCTTC. This encodes CASSTPGTGNHGCTF. The chain combines TRBV28 with TRBJ1-2; 9 bases fit TRBD1. The germline CDR1 and CDR2 sequences are MDHEN and SYDVKM. CDR3 length: 15 amino acids.

This clonotype was seen only a few times. The chain couples TRBV19 to TRBJ2-1; D uncertain. CDR1 LNHDA and CDR2 SQIVND come from the germline V gene (reference sequence). The CDR3 contains 13 residues. Trimming removed 1 base from V and 6 bases from J, with 7 bases in between. The CDR3 reads CASSIGVINEQFF. DNA for the CDR3: TGTGCCAGTAGTATAGGGGTTATCAATGAGCAGTTCTTC. The complete variable domain, with remaining parts taken from reference TRBV19 and TRBJ2-1, reads DGGITQSPKYLFRKEGQNVTLSCEQNLNHDAMYWYRQDPGQGLRLIYYSQIVNDFQKGDIAEGYSVSREKKESFPLTVTSAQKNPTAFYLCASSIGVINEQFFGPGTRLTVL.

Details on this clonotype: It may be a read error: a sequence one base away is much more abundant. The chain carries TRBV20-1 and TRBJ2-7; 9 bases are a match to TRBD2. Near its end, the DNA agrees better with TRBJ2-5, so the J call may be wrong. This CDR3 comprises 16 residues. Germline assignment: CDR1 DFQATT and CDR2 SNEGSKA (reference sequence). The CDR3 spells CNALRVAGAPQETQYF. CDR3 sequence (DNA): TGCAATGCACTCCGGGTAGCGGGGGCCCCTCAGGAGACCCAGTACTTC.

About this clonotype itself: Sequence at one end of the junction differs from germline and may be a read error. This chain joins TRBV6-5 and TRBJ2-1; 7 bases map to TRBD1. Germline V gene sequence: CDR1 MNHEY, CDR2 SVGAGI. This CDR3 has 15 amino acids. CDR3 DNA: TGTGCCAGCAGTTTCCTTGGAACAGGGGACAATGGGCAGTTCTTC. Encoded protein: CASSFLGTGDNGQFF.